The source of this T cell receptor beta chain is a study of persistence of HIV-infected CD4 T cells. Study-level information: Two participants gave one leukapheresis sample; others gave up to roughly 180 mL blood repeatedly.

Regarding the study as a whole: TCR oligoclonality correlated with proviral oligoclonality in the same sorted populations. Compared with CD3/CD28-stimulated cells, CMV- and Gag-responding cells showed lower TCRbeta richness.

This was the immunoSEQ version 4 assay in survey mode. The method was immunoSEQ multiplex PCR; TCRdb's version includes in-frame clones alone and lacks a portion of them. Altogether about 45,000 clones are present, 90% being singletons, with the ten largest covering 3.3%. Anti-CD3/anti-CD28 beads served as a nonspecific positive control stimulus. CD4+ T cells upregulating both CD40 ligand and CD69 were sorted as responding cells. This clone was seen more than once but under ten times. The antigen remains unidentified. Trimming cost V 4 bases and J 1 base; bases outside gene matches: 9. Germline V gives CDR1 KGHDR, CDR2 SFDVKD. The CDR3 has 18 amino acids.

Sequencing used CD4+ T cells sorted from PBMCs after roughly 18-hour stimulation, obtained from a patient who received antiretroviral therapy. The receptor was derived from an adult woman with HIV who was CMV-seropositive. The gene calls are TRBV24-1 and TRBJ2-3; 11 bases map to TRBD1. The DNA for the CDR3 is TGTGCCACCAGTGACACCGGGACAGGGGGGGTTGGCACAGATACGCAGTATTTT. It codes for CATSDTGTGGVGTDTQYF.